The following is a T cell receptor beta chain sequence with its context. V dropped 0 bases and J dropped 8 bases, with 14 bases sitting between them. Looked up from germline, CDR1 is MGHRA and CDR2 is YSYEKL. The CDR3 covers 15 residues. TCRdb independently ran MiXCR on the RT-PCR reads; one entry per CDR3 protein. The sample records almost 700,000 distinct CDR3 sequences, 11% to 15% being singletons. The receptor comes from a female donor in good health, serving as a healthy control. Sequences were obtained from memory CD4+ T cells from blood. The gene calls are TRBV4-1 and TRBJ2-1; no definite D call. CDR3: CASSQEGTVHDEQFF. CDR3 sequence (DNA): TGCGCCAGCAGCCAAGAAGGCACAGTACACGATGAGCAGTTCTTC.